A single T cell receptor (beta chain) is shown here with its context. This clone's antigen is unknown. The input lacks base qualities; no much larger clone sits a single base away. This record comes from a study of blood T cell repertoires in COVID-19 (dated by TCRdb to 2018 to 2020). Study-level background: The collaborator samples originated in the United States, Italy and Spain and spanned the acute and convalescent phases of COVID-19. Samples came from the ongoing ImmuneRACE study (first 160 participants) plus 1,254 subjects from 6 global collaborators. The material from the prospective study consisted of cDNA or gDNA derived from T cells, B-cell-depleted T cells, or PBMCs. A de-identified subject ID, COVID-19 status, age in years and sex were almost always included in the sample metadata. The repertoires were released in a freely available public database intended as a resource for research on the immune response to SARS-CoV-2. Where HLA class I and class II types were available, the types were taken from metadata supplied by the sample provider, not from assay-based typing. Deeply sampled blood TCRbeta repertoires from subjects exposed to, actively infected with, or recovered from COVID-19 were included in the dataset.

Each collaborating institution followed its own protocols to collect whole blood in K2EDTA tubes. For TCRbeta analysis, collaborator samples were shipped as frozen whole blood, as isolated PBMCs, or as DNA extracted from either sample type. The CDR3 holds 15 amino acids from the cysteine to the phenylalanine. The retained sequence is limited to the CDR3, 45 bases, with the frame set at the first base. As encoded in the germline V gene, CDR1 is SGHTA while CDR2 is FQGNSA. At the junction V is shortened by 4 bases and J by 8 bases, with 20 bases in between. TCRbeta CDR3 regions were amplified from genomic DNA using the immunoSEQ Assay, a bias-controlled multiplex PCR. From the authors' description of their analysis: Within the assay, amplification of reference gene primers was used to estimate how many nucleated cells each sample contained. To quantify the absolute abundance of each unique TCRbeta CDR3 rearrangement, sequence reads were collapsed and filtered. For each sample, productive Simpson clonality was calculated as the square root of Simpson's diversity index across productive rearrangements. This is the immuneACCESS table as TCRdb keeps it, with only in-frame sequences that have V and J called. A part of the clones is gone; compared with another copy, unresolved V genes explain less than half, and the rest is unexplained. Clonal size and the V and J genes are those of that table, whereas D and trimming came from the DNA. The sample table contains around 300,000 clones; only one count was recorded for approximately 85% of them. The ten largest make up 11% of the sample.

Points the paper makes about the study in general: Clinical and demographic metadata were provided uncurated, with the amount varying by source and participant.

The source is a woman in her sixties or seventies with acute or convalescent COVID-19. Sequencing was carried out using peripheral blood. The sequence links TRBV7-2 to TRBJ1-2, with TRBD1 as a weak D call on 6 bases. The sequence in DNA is TGTGCCAGCAGCTCAGATGGGGGCAGGACCAAGGGCTACACCTTC. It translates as CASSSDGGRTKGYTF.